One sample yielded the 5 T cell receptor beta chains listed below, sequenced in a study of PD-1 blockade in classical Hodgkin lymphoma. TCRdb's copy holds only in-frame clones and misses some; the assay was immunoSEQ multiplex PCR. The profile covers 4,000 or so clones, with approximately 68% appearing a single time and about 32% taken by the ten largest. Time point noted: cycle 4 day 1 (C4D1), after five to seven weeks of nivolumab. No patient escaped relapse after autologous stem cell transplantation, and brentuximab vedotin exposure varied. Magnetic negative selection was used to purify CD8+ T cells from thawed PBMCs. This specimen consisted of CD8+ T cells from blood, obtained before the fourth cycle of nivolumab. These receptors were taken from a human donor with classical Hodgkin lymphoma.

Relative to its sample, this clone is medium-sized (0.01 to 0.1%). This sequence joins TRBV19 and TRBJ1-1; D is ambiguous. Germline V CDR1 and CDR2: LNHDA, SQIVND (reference sequence). Between the trimmed V and J ends, which lost 3 bases and 4 bases, there was a span of 18 bases. This CDR3 is 16 amino acids long. This CDR3 reads CASSMAGPYAVTEAFF. The CDR3 region has the DNA TGTGCCAGTAGTATGGCAGGTCCCTACGCGGTCACTGAAGCTTTCTTT.

This chain uses TRBV9 with TRBJ1-2, with D uncertain. V was cut by 7 bases and J by 0 bases, with 10 bases left in between. CDR1 and CDR2 (germline): SGDLS, YYNGEE. This CDR3 is 13 amino acids long. The chain's CDR3 is CASGLLANYGYTF. CDR3 in DNA: TGTGCCAGCGGATTACTCGCTAACTATGGCTACACCTTC.

The chain has TRBV6-6 and TRBJ2-4, with TRBD1 matching 8 bases. With 6 bases clipped from V and 7 bases from J, the junction kept 5 bases outside the gene matches. There are 13 residues in the CDR3. Germline CDR1 MNHNY, CDR2 SVGAGI (reference sequence). The CDR3 protein is CASSLTGENIQYF. CDR3 nucleotides: TGTGCCAGCAGCTTGACAGGGGAGAACATTCAGTACTTC.

The V gene is TRBV23-1, the J gene TRBJ1-6; 11 positions match TRBD1. TRBV23-1 carries the ORF label, with uncertain function. The CDR3 is 18 amino acids. V trimming: 6 bases; J trimming: 7 bases; junction bases outside the gene matches: 14. CDR3 DNA sequence: TGCGCCAGCAGACTCAATGGGGACGGGACAGGGGGGAATTCACCCCTCCACTTT. Translation: CASRLNGDGTGGNSPLHF.

The chain joins TRBV6-4 to TRBJ2-3; 7 bases are a match to TRBD2. Looked up from germline, CDR1 is MRHNA and CDR2 is SNTAGT. Trimming took 2 bases from V and 6 from J; bases not matched to a gene: 5. The CDR3 is 14 residues long. The CDR3 DNA reads as TGTGCCAGCAGTGACAGAGCGGGAACGGATACGCAGTATTTT. Translated, it gives CASSDRAGTDTQYF.